What follows are 17 T cell receptor beta chains derived from one specimen sequenced in a study of cytomegalovirus exposure and HLA in healthy donors. The study ran its PCR with 60 Vbeta and 13 Jbeta primers. TCRdb's copy holds only in-frame clones and misses some; the assay was immunoSEQ multiplex PCR. Of some 100,000 clones listed, approximately 81% are singletons. Sequenced: PBMCs. The receptor set was obtained from a female donor in good health and CMV-seropositive.

This clone appeared a few times. The CDR3 here is CASALGGVWGYTF. CDR3 nucleotides: TGTGCCAGCGCCCTGGGAGGGGTTTGGGGCTACACCTTC. The chain is built from TRBV7-8 and TRBJ1-2, with D perhaps matching TRBD1 (5 bases). The CDR3 is 13 residues long. The germline V gene has CDR1 SGHVS and CDR2 FQNEAQ. The V end lost 8 bases, the J end lost 8 bases, and 18 bases lay between the germline ends.

The V call is TRBV11-2, the J call TRBJ1-1; 7 bases line up with TRBD1. In germline, CDR1 is SGHAT, CDR2 FQNNGV. The ends lost 5 bases at V and 5 bases at J; junction bases unmatched: 8. This CDR3 contains 14 residues. The DNA for the CDR3 is TGTGCCAGCAGCCCGGGACAGCCGCAAACTGAAGCTTTCTTT. Translated, it gives CASSPGQPQTEAFF.

The rearrangement uses TRBV5-1 and TRBJ1-6; D possibly corresponds to TRBD1 (5 bases). Trimming removed 4 bases at V and 8 bases at J, with 16 bases between. Germline V lookup: CDR1 SGHRS, CDR2 YFSETQ. The CDR3 is 15 amino acids. The CDR3 reads CASSTWGEGDSPLHF. The CDR3 DNA sequence: TGCGCCAGCAGCACTTGGGGGGAAGGGGATTCACCCCTCCACTTT.

Here the CDR3 DNA reads TGTGCCAGTAGTATCGGACTAGCGGGGGACGACGAGCAGTACTTC. This gives the protein CASSIGLAGDDEQYF. The chain recombines TRBV19 with TRBJ2-5; 13 nucleotides agree with TRBD2. The tail of the sequence fits TRBJ2-7 better, so the J call may be wrong. The length of the CDR3 is 15 residues. Germline V gene lookup returns CDR1 LNHDA and CDR2 SQIVND (reference sequence).

The rearrangement joins TRBV6-1 to TRBJ1-5; D remains unclear. Trimming stripped 10 bases from V and 4 bases from J, with 14 bases between. Germline-derived CDR1 and CDR2 are MNHNS and SASEGT. CDR3 length: 13 amino acids. This CDR3 reads CATTRPPNQPQHF. CDR3 in DNA: TGTGCCACGACACGGCCTCCGAATCAGCCCCAGCATTTT.

The chain recombines TRBV15 with TRBJ1-1; D gene unclear. The CDR3 is 12 amino acids. The V gene's germline CDR1 is LNHNV and CDR2 YYDKDF (reference sequence). Between the trimmed V and J ends, which lost 1 base and 8 bases, there was a span of 8 bases. The CDR3 sequence: CATSRAPGEAFF. CDR3 DNA: TGTGCCACCAGCAGAGCCCCCGGGGAAGCTTTCTTT.

This clone was recorded only once. The chain joins TRBV27 to TRBJ2-7; 14 positions agree with TRBD2. This CDR3 spans 17 amino acids. J lost 4 bases, V lost 1 base, and 6 bases had no gene match. The germline V gene encodes CDR1 MNHEY and CDR2 SMNVEV (reference sequence). CDR3 loop: CASSLYGGLAGAYEQYF. In DNA form, the CDR3 reads TGTGCCAGCAGTTTATACGGGGGACTAGCGGGAGCTTACGAGCAGTACTTC.

This clone has only one observation. The chain joins TRBV5-1 to TRBJ1-1, with D perhaps matching TRBD1 (6 bases). The CDR3 is 12 residues long. Trimming removed 5 bases at V and 1 base at J, with 6 bases between. In germline, CDR1 is SGHRS, CDR2 YFSETQ. The chain's CDR3 is CASRGQNTEAFF. The CDR3 nucleotides are TGCGCCAGCAGGGGACAGAACACTGAAGCTTTCTTT.

As for this clone: This likely stems from a read error, as it lies one base from a far larger clone. J is TRBJ1-1 and V is TRBV7-2; unclear D gene. Germline CDR1 reads SGHTA; CDR2 reads FQGNSA. This CDR3 is built from 11 residues. Trimming shortened V by 5 bases and J by 1 base, and 2 bases separated the two germline ends. CDR3 nucleotides: TGTGCCAGCAGCCAGAACACTGAAGCTTTCTTT. This sequence encodes CASSQNTEAFF.

This clone appeared a single time. The chain combines TRBV7-2 with TRBJ2-7, with D possibly TRBD2 on 5 matching bases. V gave up 5 bases and J gave up 4 bases, with 12 bases separating them. Germline CDR1 reads SGHTA; CDR2 reads FQGNSA. The CDR3 extends over 13 amino acids. CDR3 residues: CASSPGVAYEQYF. Written as DNA, the CDR3 is TGTGCCAGCAGCCCGGGCGTAGCGTACGAGCAGTACTTC.

The J gene is TRBJ2-7, the V gene TRBV5-6; D might be TRBD1 (5 bases). Germline values: CDR1 SGHDT, CDR2 YYEEEE. This CDR3 is 14 amino acids long. V was trimmed by 4 bases and J by 0 bases, leaving 11 bases between them. The CDR3 DNA reads as TGTGCCAGCAGCGCCCTGACAGCCTCCTACGAGCAGTACTTC. It specifies CASSALTASYEQYF.

With respect to this clone: A read error may produce the germline difference seen at one junction end. The rearrangement links TRBV7-9 to TRBJ1-1; tentatively, D is TRBD1 (5 bases). The V gene's germline CDR1 is SEHNR and CDR2 FQNEAQ (reference sequence). This CDR3 has 14 residues. In DNA form, the CDR3 reads TGTTCCAGCAGCTCCTATCAGGGCGGCACTGAAGCTTTCTTT. Protein product: CSSSSYQGGTEAFF.

This clone was observed a few times. The chain carries TRBV30 and TRBJ1-6, with D tentatively TRBD1 (5 bases). V shed 2 bases and J shed 0 bases, with 11 bases lying between them. The CDR3 totals 16 residues. Looked up from germline, CDR1 is GTSNPN and CDR2 is SVGIG (reference sequence). The CDR3 DNA reads TGTGCCTGGAGTCGCTCCCAGGGCTCCTATAATTCACCCCTCCACTTT. This encodes CAWSRSQGSYNSPLHF.

The chain couples TRBV11-2 to TRBJ1-2, with a possible D match to TRBD1 (6 bases). The CDR3 has 16 residues. Germline V CDR1 and CDR2: SGHAT, FQNNGV. Trimming removed 3 bases at V and 7 bases at J, with 21 bases between. CDR3 in amino acids: CASSLTGQLLLGGYTF. As DNA, the CDR3 is TGTGCCAGCAGCTTGACCGGACAGCTACTTTTAGGTGGCTACACCTTC.

The rearrangement joins TRBV10-3 to TRBJ1-5, with a tentative D call TRBD1 (6 bases). The CDR3 has 15 amino acids. Germline V gene data show CDR1 as ENHRY and CDR2 as SYGVKD. With 3 bases removed from V and 5 bases from J, the gap between germline ends came to 14 bases. The chain's CDR3 is CAISDNRGGDQPQHF. The CDR3 DNA is TGTGCCATCAGTGATAATAGGGGGGGCGATCAGCCCCAGCATTTT.

V gene TRBV11-3 combines with J gene TRBJ2-2; 16 positions match TRBD2. V was clipped by 5 bases and J by 6 bases; unmatched bases: 9. Germline CDR1 SGHNT, CDR2 YENEEA. The CDR3 consists of 18 residues. The CDR3 DNA follows: TGTGCCAGCAGCCCGGGGACTAGCGGGAGGGTTATGGCCGGGGAGCTGTTTTTT. Residues: CASSPGTSGRVMAGELFF. Supplemented by reference TRBV11-3 and TRBJ2-2, the full variable domain reads EAGVVQSPRYKIIEKKQPVAFWCNPISGHNTLYWYLQNLGQGPELLIRYENEEAVDDSQLPKDRFSAERLKGVDSTLKIQPAELGDSAVYLCASSPGTSGRVMAGELFFGEGSRLTVL.

The V and J genes are TRBV29-1 and TRBJ2-1, with 8 bases that match TRBD1. The germline V gene encodes CDR1 SQVTM and CDR2 ANQGSEA. The trim removed 0 bases at V and 6 bases at J, leaving 10 bases unmatched. The length of the CDR3 is 16 residues. The CDR3 protein is CSVEDRRGQGGNEQFF. The DNA for the CDR3 is TGCAGCGTTGAAGATCGGAGAGGACAGGGAGGCAATGAGCAGTTCTTC.